Listed below are T cell receptor beta chains from one sample, sequenced in a study of cytomegalovirus exposure and HLA in healthy donors. Data came from immunoSEQ multiplex PCR; TCRdb stores just in-frame clones and leaves some out. The sample includes over 150,000 clones, 60% to 85% seen only once; the top ten take over 2.5%. Input material: PBMCs. The receptors originated from a male donor in good health and CMV-seronegative. Each CDR3 is given with its conserved first and last residue. Each record gives: V gene, CDR3 protein.

v_call: TRBV15; cdr3_aa: CATSTRETGTDTQYF
v_call: TRBV6-1; cdr3_aa: CASSGLAGADTQYF
v_call: TRBV30; cdr3_aa: CAWSSRTSSNQPQHF
v_call: TRBV6-5; cdr3_aa: CASSYSTRNNEQFF
v_call: TRBV4-2; cdr3_aa: CASSREGVPRAGYTF
v_call: TRBV6-6; cdr3_aa: CASSRRTGTNNEQFF
v_call: TRBV6-6; cdr3_aa: CASSYWDRGNQPQHF
v_call: TRBV7-3; cdr3_aa: CASSFTSGRAEQFF
v_call: TRBV19; cdr3_aa: CASSVQSSGANVLTF
v_call: TRBV6-1; cdr3_aa: CASSEGGATYEQYF
v_call: TRBV28; cdr3_aa: CASTTSTDTQYF
v_call: TRBV28; cdr3_aa: CASSFLAGGEQYF
v_call: TRBV29-1; cdr3_aa: CSVIQGFNTEAFF
v_call: TRBV7-9; cdr3_aa: CASSLEALEARENIQYF
v_call: TRBV14; cdr3_aa: CASSETRNEQFF
v_call: TRBV6-1; cdr3_aa: CASSEKAGGFTDTQYF